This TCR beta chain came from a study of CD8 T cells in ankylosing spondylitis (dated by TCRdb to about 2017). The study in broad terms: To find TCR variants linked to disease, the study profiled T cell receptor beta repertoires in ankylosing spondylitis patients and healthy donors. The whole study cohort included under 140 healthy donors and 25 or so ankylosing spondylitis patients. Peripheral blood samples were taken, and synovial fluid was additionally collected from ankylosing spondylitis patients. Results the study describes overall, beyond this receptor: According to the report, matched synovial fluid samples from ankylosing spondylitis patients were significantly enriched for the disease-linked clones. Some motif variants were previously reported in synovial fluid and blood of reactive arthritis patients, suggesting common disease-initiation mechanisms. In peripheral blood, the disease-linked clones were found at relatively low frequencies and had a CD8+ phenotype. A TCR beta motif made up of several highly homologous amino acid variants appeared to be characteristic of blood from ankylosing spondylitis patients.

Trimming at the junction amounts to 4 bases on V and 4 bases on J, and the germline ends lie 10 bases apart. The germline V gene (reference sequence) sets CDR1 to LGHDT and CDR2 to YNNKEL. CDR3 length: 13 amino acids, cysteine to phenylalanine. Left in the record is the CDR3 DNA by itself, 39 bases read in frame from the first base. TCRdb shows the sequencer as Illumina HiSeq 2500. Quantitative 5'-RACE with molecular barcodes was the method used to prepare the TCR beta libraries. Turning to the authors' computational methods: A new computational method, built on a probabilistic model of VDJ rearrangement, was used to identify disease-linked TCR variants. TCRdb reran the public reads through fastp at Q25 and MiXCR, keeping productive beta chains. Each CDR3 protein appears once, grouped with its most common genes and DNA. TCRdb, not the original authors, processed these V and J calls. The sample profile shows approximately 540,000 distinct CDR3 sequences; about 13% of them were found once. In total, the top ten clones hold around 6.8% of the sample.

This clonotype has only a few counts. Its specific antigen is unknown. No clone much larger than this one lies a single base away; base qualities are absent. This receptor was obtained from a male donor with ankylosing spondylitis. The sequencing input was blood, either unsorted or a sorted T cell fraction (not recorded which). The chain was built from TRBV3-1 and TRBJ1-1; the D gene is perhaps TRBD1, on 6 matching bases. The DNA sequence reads TGTGCCAGCAGCCTATACAGGGTCACTGAAGCTTTCTTT. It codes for CASSLYRVTEAFF.